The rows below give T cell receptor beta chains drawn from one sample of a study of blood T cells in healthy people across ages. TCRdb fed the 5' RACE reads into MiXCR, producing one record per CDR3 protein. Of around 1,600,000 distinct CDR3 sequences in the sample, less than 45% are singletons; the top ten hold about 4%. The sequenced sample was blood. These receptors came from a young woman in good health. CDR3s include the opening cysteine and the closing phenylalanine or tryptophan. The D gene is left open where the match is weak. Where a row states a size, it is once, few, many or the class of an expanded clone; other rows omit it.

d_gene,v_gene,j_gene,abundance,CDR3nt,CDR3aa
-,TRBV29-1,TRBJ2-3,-,TGCAGCGTGGGGGAGACAGGCGGAACAGGTACGCAGTATTTT,CSVGETGGTGTQYF
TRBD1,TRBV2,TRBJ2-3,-,TGTGCCAGCAGTGAAAGGGGGCCCCCCACAGATACGCAGTATTTT,CASSERGPPTDTQYF
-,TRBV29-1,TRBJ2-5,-,TGCAGCGTTCGCTCACAAGAGACCCAGTACTTC,CSVRSQETQYF
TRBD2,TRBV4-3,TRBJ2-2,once,TGCGCCAGCAGCCACGGACTAGCGGGGGTCGGGGAGCTGTTTTTT,CASSHGLAGVGELFF
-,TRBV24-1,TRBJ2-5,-,TGTGCCACCAGTGATGTAATGGGGGGGCTATACAATGAGCAGTACTTC,CATSDVMGGLYNEQYF
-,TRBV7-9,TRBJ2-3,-,TGTGCCAGCAGCCCACGGACAGCCGTTATCGCAGATACGCAGTATTTT,CASSPRTAVIADTQYF
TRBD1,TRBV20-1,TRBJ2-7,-,TGCAGTGCCAAGTCTTGGGGGACAGCCATCTACGAGCAGTACTTC,CSAKSWGTAIYEQYF
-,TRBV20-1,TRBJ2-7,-,TGCAGTGCTAGATTTTTGCCGAGGAGCTCCTACGAGCAGTACTTC,CSARFLPRSSYEQYF
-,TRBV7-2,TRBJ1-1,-,TGTGCCAGCAGCCTGGATAGGCGACCTTTCTTT,CASSLDRRPFF
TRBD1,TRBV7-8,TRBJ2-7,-,TGTGCCAGCAGCTCCGCCGGGACAGGGGGCAGGGAGCAGTACTTC,CASSSAGTGGREQYF
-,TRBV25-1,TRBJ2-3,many,TGTGCCAGCAGTGTTAAGCCCATAGATACGCAGTATTTT,CASSVKPIDTQYF
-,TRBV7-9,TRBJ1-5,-,TGTGCCAGCAGCTTCGACGGGGGTACTCAGCCCCAGCATTTT,CASSFDGGTQPQHF
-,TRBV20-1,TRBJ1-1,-,TGCAGTGCTGTATACGGGACGTTCGACCCATCGGGGAACACTGAAGCTTTCTTT,CSAVYGTFDPSGNTEAFF
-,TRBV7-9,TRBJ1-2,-,TGTGGGACATCTGGCTACACCTTC,CGTSGYTF
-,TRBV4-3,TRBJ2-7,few,TGCGCCAGCAGCCAAGAGTGGAGTACCTACGAGCAGTACTTC,CASSQEWSTYEQYF
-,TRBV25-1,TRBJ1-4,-,TGTGCCAGCAGTGAAGGGGGGTTAAATGAAAAACTGTTTTTT,CASSEGGLNEKLFF
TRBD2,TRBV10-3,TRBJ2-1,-,TGTGCCATCAGTGAGTCCTCTAGCGGGAGCGAGAATGAGCAGTTCTTC,CAISESSSGSENEQFF
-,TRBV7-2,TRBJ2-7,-,TGTGCCAGCAGCCCACGGATTATCACATTGATGTCCCACGAGCAGTACTTC,CASSPRIITLMSHEQYF
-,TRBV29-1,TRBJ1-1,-,TGCAGCGTGCCTCGAGGATGGAACACTGAAGCTTTCTTT,CSVPRGWNTEAFF
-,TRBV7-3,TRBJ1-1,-,TGTGCCAGCAGCTTAACCGGTCAGGGAAGGGGTGAAGCTTTCTTT,CASSLTGQGRGEAFF